This T cell receptor beta chain was recorded in a study of response to subunit inactivated influenza vaccine. Study-level findings and limits: The authors offered the suggestion that each seasonal influenza vaccination recruits few new T cells.

TCRdb ran MiXCR on the RT-PCR reads and lists one entry per CDR3 protein. The sample holds roughly 500,000 distinct CDR3 sequences, approximately 24% seen once. As regards this clonotype: What it recognizes is unknown.

Germline lookup yields CDR1 LNHNV and CDR2 YYDKDF (reference sequence). This CDR3 has 12 amino acids. The V and J ends lost 8 bases and 7 bases respectively, with 12 bases between them. Separately, the same data were catalogued under a study of T cells expressing NK-cell markers. As reported in that work: 5'RACE template switching with UMIs generated TCR beta cDNA. All TCR beta repertoires analysed originated from sorted CD3+CD56+NKG2C+, CD3+CD56+NKG2C- and CD3+CD56-NKG2C+ T cells. The CD3+CD56-NKG2C+ fraction of several donors was likewise dominated by these clonotypes. It was still unclear whether expanded NKG2C+ T cell clones were HCMV specific.

The TCR sequence derives from a man between 45 and 60 years old who received an inactivated influenza vaccine. This specimen consisted of CD4+ T cells sorted from PBMCs, obtained 11 to 12 days after vaccination. V gene TRBV15 combines with J gene TRBJ2-1; D may be TRBD1 or TRBD2 (5 bases each). CDR3 bases: TGTGCCACCTCTAATGAGGGGAATGAGCAGTTCTTC. Amino acids: CATSNEGNEQFF.